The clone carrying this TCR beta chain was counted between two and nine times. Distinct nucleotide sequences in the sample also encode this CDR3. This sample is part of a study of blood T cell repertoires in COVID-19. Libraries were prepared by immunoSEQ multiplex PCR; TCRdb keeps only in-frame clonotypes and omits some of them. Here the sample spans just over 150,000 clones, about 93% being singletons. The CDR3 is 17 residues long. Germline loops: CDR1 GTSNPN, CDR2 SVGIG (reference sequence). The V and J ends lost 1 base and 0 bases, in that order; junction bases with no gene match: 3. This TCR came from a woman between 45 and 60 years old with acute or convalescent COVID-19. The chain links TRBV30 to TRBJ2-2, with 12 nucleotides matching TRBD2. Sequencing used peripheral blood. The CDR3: CAWSGLAGASNTGELFF. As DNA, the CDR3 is TGTGCCTGGAGTGGACTAGCGGGAGCCTCGAACACCGGGGAGCTGTTTTTT.